Listed here are 18 T cell receptor beta chains from one sample, sequenced in a study of T cell responses to AZD1222 COVID-19 vaccine. Using immunoSEQ multiplex PCR, the repertoire was profiled, and TCRdb retains in-frame clones only, with some absent. The table includes around 66,000 clones, 70% to 80% detected once. Material: peripheral blood, obtained on day 0 of MenACWY control vaccination. The origin of the receptors is an adult in good health.

The chain employs TRBV6-1 and TRBJ1-5, with TRBD1 as a possible D gene (5 bases). This CDR3 is 16 amino acids long. Germline loops: CDR1 MNHNS, CDR2 SASEGT. V was trimmed by 4 bases and J by 6 bases, leaving 19 bases between them. CDR3 in DNA: TGTGCCAGCAGTGGGATCCGCAGGGAGGGTGCTCAGCCCCAGCATTTT. Translated: CASSGIRREGAQPQHF.

The CDR3 DNA reads TGTGCCAGCACCCGATGGGGAGACCATCAAGCCAATGAGCAGTTCTTC. Translating it yields CASTRWGDHQANEQFF. The chain employs TRBV2 and TRBJ2-1; D may be TRBD2 (5 bases). V was cut by 7 bases and J by 6 bases, with 22 bases left in between. The CDR3 has 16 amino acids. CDR1 is SNHLY and CDR2 is FYNNEI in the germline V gene.

By sample share, this clone is large. The chain employs TRBV11-2 and TRBJ2-1; TRBD2 might be the D (6 bases). V shed 1 base and J shed 4 bases, with 14 bases lying between them. CDR3 size: 16 residues. Germline V gives CDR1 SGHAT, CDR2 FQNNGV. CDR3 sequence (DNA): TGTGCCAGCAGCTTAGTTCGCGGGGCGGGGTACAATGAGCAGTTCTTC. Its translation: CASSLVRGAGYNEQFF.

The chain joins TRBV28 to TRBJ1-5, with D possibly matching TRBD1 (5 bases). Germline assignment: CDR1 MDHEN and CDR2 SYDVKM. There are 15 residues in the CDR3. The germline V and J ends were trimmed by 7 bases and 6 bases, with 19 bases remaining between them. CDR3 DNA sequence: TGTGCCAGCACCCTCGCATTAGGGGCGGCTCAGCCCCAGCATTTT. Its protein is CASTLALGAAQPQHF.

This chain joins TRBV19 and TRBJ2-5; 9 bases agree with TRBD2. After removal of 3 bases from V and 4 bases from J, the junction contained 6 bases not matched to a gene. In germline, CDR1 is LNHDA, CDR2 SQIVND (reference sequence). This CDR3 contains 15 residues. CDR3 in amino acids: CASSIGGGERETQYF. The CDR3 region has the DNA TGTGCCAGTAGTATCGGCGGGGGGGAGAGAGAGACCCAGTACTTC.

The rearrangement links TRBV6-5 to TRBJ1-1, with a tentative D call TRBD1 (5 bases). Germline V gives CDR1 MNHEY, CDR2 SVGAGI. With 6 bases removed from V and 2 bases from J, the gap between germline ends came to 10 bases. This CDR3 contains 13 residues. This CDR3 is CASRQDGNTEAFF. The CDR3 nucleotides read TGTGCCAGCAGACAGGACGGTAACACTGAAGCTTTCTTT.

The chain carries TRBV30 and TRBJ2-1; TRBD1 matches 9 bases. The length of the CDR3 is 14 residues. V lost 5 bases, J lost 4 bases, and 6 bases stayed unmatched. CDR1 and CDR2 from the germline V gene are GTSNPN and SVGIG (reference sequence). CDR3 in DNA: TGTGCCTGGGACCGGGACAGGGCGTACAATGAGCAGTTCTTC. It is translated as CAWDRDRAYNEQFF. The full variable domain, with the rest looked up from reference TRBV30 and TRBJ2-1, is SQTIHQWPATLVQPVGSPLSLECTVEGTSNPNLYWYRQAAGRGLQLLFYSVGIGQISSEVPQNLSASRPQDRQFILSSKKLLLSDSGFYLCAWDRDRAYNEQFFGPGTRLTVL.

The chain joins TRBV3-1 (or the pseudogene TRBV3-2) to TRBJ2-7; 9 bases map to TRBD2. The germline V gene encodes CDR1 LGHDT and CDR2 YNNKEL (reference sequence). The CDR3 contains 14 residues. V was clipped by 4 bases and J by 3 bases; unmatched bases: 4. The CDR3 loop is CASSPGLAVYEQYF. CDR3 sequence (DNA): TGTGCCAGCAGCCCGGGACTAGCTGTCTACGAGCAGTACTTC.

The chain links TRBV5-1 to TRBJ2-3; D gene uncertain. The CDR3 loop spans 14 amino acids. Trimming took 0 bases from V and 3 from J, leaving 8 bases between them. From germline, CDR1 is SGHRS and CDR2 YFSETQ. The CDR3 DNA reads TGCGCCAGCAGCTTGGTGGTTTGGACAGATACGCAGTATTTT. This translates into CASSLVVWTDTQYF.

The chain is built from TRBV7-3 and TRBJ2-7; 8 bases are a match to TRBD2. The junction had 3 bases not matched to a gene; V was cut back by 0 bases and J by 2 bases. The CDR3 runs 15 residues. The germline V gene encodes CDR1 SGHTA and CDR2 FQGTGA. For the CDR3, the DNA is TGTGCCAGCAGCTTAACAGCGGGGGAAGCCTACGAGCAGTACTTC. It codes for CASSLTAGEAYEQYF.

The chain links TRBV5-1 to TRBJ2-3; D is unresolved. The V gene lost 1 base and the J gene lost 2 bases, with 11 bases spanning the gap. This CDR3 is 15 amino acids long. Germline loops: CDR1 SGHRS, CDR2 YFSETQ. CDR3 coding DNA: TGCGCCAGCAGCTTGTCCGCCCTTTACACAGATACGCAGTATTTT. Translation: CASSLSALYTDTQYF.

The chain recombines TRBV11-2 with TRBJ1-6; the D gene is possibly TRBD1 (5 bases). The V gene's germline CDR1 is SGHAT and CDR2 FQNNGV. V lost 5 bases and J 7 bases, leaving 15 bases between the germline ends. The CDR3 runs 15 residues. CDR3 region: CASSPGGLGNSPLHF. The CDR3 DNA is TGTGCCAGCAGCCCCGGGGGTCTTGGCAATTCACCCCTCCACTTT.

V and J are TRBV28 and TRBJ2-5; D unresolved. V lost 2 bases and J 5 bases, leaving 21 bases between the germline ends. The CDR3 runs to 17 residues. Looked up from germline, CDR1 is MDHEN and CDR2 is SYDVKM. In nucleotides, the CDR3 is TGTGCCAGCAGTTTAAGTCTTTATGGCCGGGCGCGGGAGACCCAGTACTTC. This codes for CASSLSLYGRARETQYF.

V is TRBV13 and J is TRBJ1-1; D is undetermined. The CDR3 covers 13 residues. CDR1 is PRHDT and CDR2 is FYEKMQ in the germline V gene (reference sequence). V was clipped by 2 bases and J by 5 bases, with 9 bases between them. CDR3 DNA: TGTGCCAGCAGCTTACAGACTGGTACTGAAGCTTTCTTT. Translating gives CASSLQTGTEAFF.

This chain links TRBV19 with TRBJ1-1; D not resolved. The germline CDR1 and CDR2 sequences are LNHDA and SQIVND (reference sequence). Trimming cost V 10 bases and J 5 bases, with 17 bases left between them. This CDR3 has 13 amino acids. In nucleotides, the CDR3 is TGTGCCACCGTTGGTTGGGGTGTGACTGAAGCTTTCTTT. Translation: CATVGWGVTEAFF.

The rearrangement links TRBV2 to TRBJ2-3; 7 nucleotides align to TRBD2. The CDR3 loop spans 13 amino acids. Trimming removed 6 bases from V and 6 bases from J; junction bases left unmatched: 6. Germline CDR1 SNHLY, CDR2 FYNNEI. The chain's CDR3 is CASRLDSGDTQYF. DNA of the CDR3: TGTGCCAGCAGACTCGATAGCGGGGATACGCAGTATTTT. Full variable domain (missing parts from reference TRBV2 and TRBJ2-3): EPEVTQTPSHQVTQMGQEVILRCVPISNHLYFYWYRQILGQKVEFLVSFYNNEISEKSEIFDDQFSVERPDGSNFTLKIRSTKLEDSAMYFCASRLDSGDTQYFGPGTRLTVL.

CDR3 in DNA: TGTGCCAGCAGGGGGGGCGGCTATTGGTGGGACAATGAGCAGTTCTTC. Amino acids: CASRGGGYWWDNEQFF. The gene calls are TRBV21-1 and TRBJ2-1. TRBV21-1 is designated a pseudogene. The CDR3 is 16 residues long.

The chain employs TRBV15 and TRBJ1-2; D perhaps matches TRBD1 (5 bases). The germline V and J ends were trimmed by 0 bases and 3 bases, with 14 bases remaining between them. Germline V gene data show CDR1 as LNHNV and CDR2 as YYDKDF (reference sequence). The CDR3 length is 16 residues. The CDR3 region is CATSRDSLTAYYGYTF. In nucleotides, the CDR3 is TGTGCCACCAGCAGAGATTCATTGACAGCTTACTATGGCTACACCTTC. The full variable domain, its missing parts supplied by reference TRBV15 and TRBJ1-2, is DAMVIQNPRYQVTQFGKPVTLSCSQTLNHNVMYWYQQKSSQAPKLLFHYYDKDFNNEADTPDNFQSRRPNTSFCFLDIRSPGLGDTAMYLCATSRDSLTAYYGYTFGSGTRLTVV.